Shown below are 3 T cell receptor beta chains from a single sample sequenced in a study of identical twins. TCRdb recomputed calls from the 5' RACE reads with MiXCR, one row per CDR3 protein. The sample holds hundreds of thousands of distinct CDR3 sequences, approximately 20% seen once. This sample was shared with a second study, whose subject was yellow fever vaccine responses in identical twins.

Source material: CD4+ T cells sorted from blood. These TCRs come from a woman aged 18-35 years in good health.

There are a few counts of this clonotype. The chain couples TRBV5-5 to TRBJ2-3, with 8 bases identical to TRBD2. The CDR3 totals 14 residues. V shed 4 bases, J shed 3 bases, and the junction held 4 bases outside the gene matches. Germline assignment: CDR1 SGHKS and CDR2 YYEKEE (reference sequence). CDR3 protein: CASSRGLGTDTQYF. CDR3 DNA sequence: TGTGCCAGCAGCAGGGGACTAGGGACAGATACGCAGTATTTT.

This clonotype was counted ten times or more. Written as DNA, the CDR3 is TGTGCCAGCAGTGCCCTAGCCCGCACAGATACGCAGTATTTT. Translating gives CASSALARTDTQYF. This chain joins TRBV2 and TRBJ2-3; D is perhaps TRBD2 (5 bases). The germline V gene has CDR1 SNHLY and CDR2 FYNNEI. The germline V and J ends were trimmed by 4 bases and 1 base, with 9 bases remaining between them. The CDR3 spans 14 residues.

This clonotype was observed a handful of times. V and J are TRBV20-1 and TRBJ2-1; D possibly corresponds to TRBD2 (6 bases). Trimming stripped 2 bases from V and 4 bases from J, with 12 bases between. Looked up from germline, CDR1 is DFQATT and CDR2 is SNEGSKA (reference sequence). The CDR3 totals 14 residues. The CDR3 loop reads CSARQPSVYNEQFF. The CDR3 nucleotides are TGCAGTGCTAGACAGCCTAGCGTATACAATGAGCAGTTCTTC.